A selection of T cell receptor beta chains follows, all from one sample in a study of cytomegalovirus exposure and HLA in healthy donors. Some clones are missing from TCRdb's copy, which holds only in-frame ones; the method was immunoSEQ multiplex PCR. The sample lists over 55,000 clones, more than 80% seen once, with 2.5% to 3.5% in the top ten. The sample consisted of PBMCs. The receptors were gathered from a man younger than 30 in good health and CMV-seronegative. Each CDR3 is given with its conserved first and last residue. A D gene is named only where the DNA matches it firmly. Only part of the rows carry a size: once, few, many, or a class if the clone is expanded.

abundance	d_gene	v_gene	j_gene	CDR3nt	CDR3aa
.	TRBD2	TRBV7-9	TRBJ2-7	TGTGCCAGCAGCCCACCTGCCGGGACTAGACTTTACGAGCAGTACTTC	CASSPPAGTRLYEQYF
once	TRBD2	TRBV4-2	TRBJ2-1	TGTGCCAGCAGCCAAGATCAAGCGGGAGGTGTCAATGAGCAGTTCTTC	CASSQDQAGGVNEQFF
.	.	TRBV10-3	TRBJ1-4	TGTGCCATCAGTGACGTCGGGGAAAAACTGTTTTTT	CAISDVGEKLFF
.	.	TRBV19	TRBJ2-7	TGTGCCAGTAGTATGGCGGGGACCTCCTACGAGCAGTACTTC	CASSMAGTSYEQYF
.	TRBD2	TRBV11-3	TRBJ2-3	TGTGCCAGCAGCCCTGGGACTAGCGGACTCACAGATACGCAGTATTTT	CASSPGTSGLTDTQYF
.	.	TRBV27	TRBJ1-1	TGTGCCAGCAGACCCTGGGGCGCGGAAGGCACTGAAGCTTTCTTT	CASRPWGAEGTEAFF
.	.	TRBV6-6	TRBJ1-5	TGTGCCAGCAGTCGATCAGGGGCTGAAAATCAGCCCCAGCATTTT	CASSRSGAENQPQHF
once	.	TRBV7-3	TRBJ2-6	TGTGCCAGCACTTTGGGGGGGCTAGGGAGCTCTGGGGCCAACGTCCTGACTTTC	CASTLGGLGSSGANVLTF
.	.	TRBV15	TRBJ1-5	TGTGCCACCAGCAGAGGGGGGGAACAGCCCCAGCATTTT	CATSRGGEQPQHF
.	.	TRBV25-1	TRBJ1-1	TGTGCCAGCATTGGGCAAGGGGTGCCGACCACTGAAGCTTTCTTT	CASIGQGVPTTEAFF
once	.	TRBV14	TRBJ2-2	TGTGCCAGCAGCCAAGGATATGCACGGGGAACCGGGGAGCTGTTTTTT	CASSQGYARGTGELFF
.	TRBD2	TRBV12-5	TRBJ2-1	TGTGCTAGTGGCCTCGGACTAGCGGGAGTGAATGAGCAGTTCTTC	CASGLGLAGVNEQFF
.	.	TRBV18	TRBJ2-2	TGTGCCAGCTCATCTACGACGGGGGGCGGAACCGGGGAGCTGTTTTTT	CASSSTTGGGTGELFF
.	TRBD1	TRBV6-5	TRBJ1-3	TGTGCCAGCAGCCGAACAGGGGGCACTGGAAACACCATATATTTT	CASSRTGGTGNTIYF
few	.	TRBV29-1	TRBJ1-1	TGCAGCGTTGTGGGCAGAGCTGAAGCTTTCTTT	CSVVGRAEAFF
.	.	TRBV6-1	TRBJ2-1	TGTGCCAGCAGTGAAGGGGTCTTGGACTACTACAATGAGCAGTTCTTC	CASSEGVLDYYNEQFF
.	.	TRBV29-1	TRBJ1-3	TGCAGCGTTGGACAGAGTAATATGGAAAACACCATATATTTT	CSVGQSNMENTIYF
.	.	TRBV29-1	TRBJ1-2	TGCAGCGTTGCGGAGCAACACACTAACTATGGCTACACCTTC	CSVAEQHTNYGYTF
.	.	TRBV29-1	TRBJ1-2	TGCAGCGTTGTCATGCTTGAAGGCGGTGGCTACACCTTC	CSVVMLEGGGYTF
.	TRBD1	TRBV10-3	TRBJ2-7	TGTGCCATCAGTGGGGGGCAGGGGGCCTACGAGCAGTACTTC	CAISGGQGAYEQYF
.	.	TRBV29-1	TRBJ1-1	TGCAGCGGTGCGGGGGGGCCCATCCCTGAAGCTTTCTTT	CSGAGGPIPEAFF
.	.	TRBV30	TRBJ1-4	TGTGCCTGGAGTGGGTGGGGCAATGAAAAACTGTTTTTT	CAWSGWGNEKLFF
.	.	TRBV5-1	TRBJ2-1	TGCGCCAGCAGATCCGACCCCCAGGGTAATGAGCAGTTCTTC	CASRSDPQGNEQFF
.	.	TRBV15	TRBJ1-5	TGTGCCACCAGCAGAGATGGGTTTCGGGCAGGGGATCAGCCCCAGCATTTT	CATSRDGFRAGDQPQHF
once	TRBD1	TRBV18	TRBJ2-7	TGTGCCAGCTCACCGTCTGGACAGGGGGCTTCCGAGCAGTACTTC	CASSPSGQGASEQYF
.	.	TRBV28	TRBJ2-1	TGTGCCAGCAGTTTATACTCACTTGAGCAGTTCTTC	CASSLYSLEQFF
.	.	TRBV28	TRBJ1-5	TGTGCCAGCAGTTTCGGGGGGCAGCCCCAGCATTTT	CASSFGGQPQHF
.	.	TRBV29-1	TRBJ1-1	TGCAGCGTTGGCAGGGGTGGCACTGAAGCTTTCTTT	CSVGRGGTEAFF
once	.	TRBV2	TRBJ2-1	TGTGCCAGCAGTGGGTGGGCGGGCAGGACTTACAATGAGCAGTTCTTC	CASSGWAGRTYNEQFF
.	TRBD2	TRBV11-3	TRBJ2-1	TGTGCCAGCAGCTTATCCTCGGGAGGAGGGAATGAGCAGTTCTTC	CASSLSSGGGNEQFF
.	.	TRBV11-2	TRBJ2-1	TGTGCCAGCAGCTTAGATCCCCGAGGGTGGGATGAGCAGTTCTTC	CASSLDPRGWDEQFF
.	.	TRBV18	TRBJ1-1	TGTGCCAGCTCACCCACTTTTATAGAGAACACTGAAGCTTTCTTT	CASSPTFIENTEAFF
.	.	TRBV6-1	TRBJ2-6	TGTGCCAGCGCCCCAGTCTCTGGGGCCAACGTCCTGACTTTC	CASAPVSGANVLTF
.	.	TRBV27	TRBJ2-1	TGTGCCAGCAGTTTGGTCGGGAATGGTGTCTACAATGAGCAGTTCTTC	CASSLVGNGVYNEQFF
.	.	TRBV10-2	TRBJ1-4	TGCGCCAGCAGTGAGCAGGGACAAACTAATGAAAAACTGTTTTTT	CASSEQGQTNEKLFF
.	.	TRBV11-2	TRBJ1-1	TGTGCCAGCAGCTTAGACGGGGGGGTGAACACTGAAGCTTTCTTT	CASSLDGGVNTEAFF
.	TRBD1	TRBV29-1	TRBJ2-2	TGCAGCGTCGACGGTGGACAGGGATCGAACACCGGGGAGCTGTTTTTT	CSVDGGQGSNTGELFF
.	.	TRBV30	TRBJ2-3	TGTGCCTGGAGCGAGAGCACAGATACGCAGTATTTT	CAWSESTDTQYF
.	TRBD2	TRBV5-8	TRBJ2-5	TGTGCCAGCAGCTTCAGCGGGAGGGCCTCGGAGACCCAGTACTTC	CASSFSGRASETQYF
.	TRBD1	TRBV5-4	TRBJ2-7	TGTGCCAGCAGCTTAGACAGGGGACCCTACGAGCAGTACTTC	CASSLDRGPYEQYF